Below are 30 T cell receptor beta chains sequenced from a single sample in a study of post-analysis software for immune sequencing data. These receptors have no identified antigens. The library was made from cDNA and included unique molecular identifiers. TCRdb re-derived calls from the PCR reads in MiXCR, one entry per CDR3 protein. Found here are hundreds of thousands of distinct CDR3 sequences, about 39% of them singletons; the top ten hold approximately 7.7%. Study-level points and caveats: Five or six TRBV segments appeared more often in patients than in controls, and TRBV5-6, TRBV5-1 and TRBV20-1 were among these.

The sample comprised blood. The source of these receptors is a girl aged 2 to 9 with multiple sclerosis.

A few counts support this clonotype. A much more abundant neighbour one base away suggests this may be a read error. The rearrangement links TRBV12-3 or TRBV12-4 to TRBJ1-2; 9 bases are shared with TRBD1. The V gene end was trimmed by 7 bases and the J gene end by 8 bases; junction bases not matched to a gene: 8. The CDR3 covers 13 residues. The CDR3 DNA is TGTGCCAGCACCCCGGGACAGGGCGGAGGCTACACCTTC. Protein product: CASTPGQGGGYTF.

This sequence joins TRBV12-3 or TRBV12-4 and TRBJ2-1; D perhaps matches TRBD2 (5 bases). The CDR3 contains 14 residues. The V gene lost 6 bases and the J gene lost 0 bases, with 9 bases spanning the gap. The CDR3, as DNA: TGTGCCAGCAGGGAGCGGACCTCCTACAATGAGCAGTTCTTC. It yields the protein CASRERTSYNEQFF.

This chain joins TRBV12-3 or TRBV12-4 and TRBJ2-4, with 7 bases that match TRBD1. J gave up 13 bases and V 6 bases, and 12 bases lay outside the gene matches. There are 13 residues in the CDR3. This CDR3 reads CASSKGTVWEQYF. In DNA form, the CDR3 reads TGTGCCAGCAGCAAAGGGACAGTCTGGGAGCAGTACTTC.

The chain has TRBV20-1 and TRBJ2-1, with D possibly matching TRBD2 (7 bases). The CDR3 spans 13 residues. From germline, CDR1 is DFQATT and CDR2 SNEGSKA (reference sequence). The germline V and J ends were trimmed by 3 bases and 3 bases, with 9 bases remaining between them. For the CDR3, the DNA is TGCAGTGCTAGTAGGGGGGGCTACAATGAGCAGTTCTTC. Encoded protein: CSASRGGYNEQFF.

As regards this clonotype: A read error may produce the germline difference seen at one junction end. V is TRBV28 and J is TRBJ2-5; 9 bases are shared with TRBD1. The CDR3 is made up of 14 amino acids. CDR1 and CDR2 from the germline V gene are MDHEN and SYDVKM. In DNA form, the CDR3 reads TGTGCCAGCAGGGGACAGGGTGGGGAAGAGACCCGGTACTTC. Amino acid sequence: CASRGQGGEETRYF.

This sequence joins TRBV5-1 and TRBJ2-1; D not certain. This CDR3 region has 13 residues. V was shortened by 4 bases and J by 3 bases, with 8 bases between the two germline ends. Germline CDR1 reads SGHRS; CDR2 reads YFSETQ. The CDR3 region has the DNA TGCGCCAGCAGCCCATTACTCTACAATGAGCAGTTCTTC. Its translation: CASSPLLYNEQFF.

The rearrangement links TRBV2 to TRBJ1-4; the D gene is possibly TRBD1 (5 bases). This CDR3 contains 15 residues. V was pared by 3 bases and J by 8 bases, with 16 bases between. Germline values: CDR1 SNHLY, CDR2 FYNNEI. CDR3 DNA: TGTGCCAGCAGTGATAGGGGACCGGGGGACGAAAAACTGTTTTTT. As protein: CASSDRGPGDEKLFF.

This rearrangement joins TRBV6-6 to TRBJ2-2; D remains unclear. Germline assignment: CDR1 MNHNY and CDR2 SVGAGI (reference sequence). This CDR3 comprises 14 residues. With 6 bases removed from V and 4 bases from J, the gap between germline ends came to 12 bases. The CDR3 DNA is TGTGCCAGCAGGGTCCCCTCGGCCACCGGGGAGCTGTTTTTT. Translation gives CASRVPSATGELFF.

This rearrangement joins TRBV29-1 to TRBJ2-1, with 12 bases that match TRBD2. The germline V gene has CDR1 SQVTM and CDR2 ANQGSEA. The J segment lost 6 bases and the V segment lost 6 bases, leaving 9 bases of the junction unmatched. The CDR3 length is 15 residues. The CDR3 protein is CSVGETSGGFNEQFF. The CDR3 DNA reads as TGCAGCGTCGGAGAAACTAGCGGGGGGTTCAATGAGCAGTTCTTC.

This chain uses TRBV20-1 with TRBJ2-4, with 8 bases identical to TRBD1. The CDR3 runs 13 residues. V was clipped by 5 bases and J by 3 bases; unmatched bases: 3. Germline CDR1 DFQATT, CDR2 SNEGSKA (reference sequence). The DNA for the CDR3 is TGCAGTGCTCCAGGGGGCGGCAAAAACATTCAGTACTTC. Its translation is CSAPGGGKNIQYF.

The chain uses TRBV6-2 or TRBV6-3 and TRBJ1-5; 7 bases agree with TRBD1. V was clipped by 5 bases and J by 4 bases; unmatched bases: 8. The CDR3 length is 15 residues. Germline V gene lookup returns CDR1 MNHEY and CDR2 SVGEGT. The CDR3 DNA reads TGTGCCAGCAGTCCAGGGGGAGGGTGGAATCAGCCCCAGCATTTT. Residues: CASSPGGGWNQPQHF.

Only a few counts were recorded for this clonotype. The genes are TRBV7-7 and TRBJ2-5; D is possibly TRBD1 (5 bases). V lost 5 bases, J lost 3 bases, and 13 bases lay in between. The CDR3 loop spans 14 amino acids. Germline CDR1 is SSHAT and CDR2 is FNYEAQ (reference sequence). The CDR3 reads CASSPYSREETQYF. In nucleotides, the CDR3 is TGTGCCAGCAGCCCTTATTCCAGGGAAGAGACCCAGTACTTC.

This clonotype was detected only a few times. The chain couples TRBV20-1 to TRBJ2-7; D unclear. Germline V gene sequence: CDR1 DFQATT, CDR2 SNEGSKA (reference sequence). Trimming stripped 6 bases from V and 6 bases from J, with 18 bases between. This CDR3 spans 13 amino acids. CDR3 loop: CSARTLASREQYF. For the CDR3, the DNA is TGCAGTGCCAGAACTTTAGCTTCACGCGAGCAGTACTTC.

The V gene is TRBV13, the J gene TRBJ2-3; the D gene is possibly TRBD2 (6 bases). Germline CDR1 reads PRHDT; CDR2 reads FYEKMQ (reference sequence). V was trimmed by 4 bases and J by 8 bases, leaving 16 bases between them. The CDR3 is 14 residues long. CDR3 nucleotide sequence: TGTGCCAGCAGCTACCGGGACTTTAGGTCTACGCAGTATTTT. It translates to CASSYRDFRSTQYF.

The chain combines TRBV10-3 with TRBJ1-1; D may be TRBD1 (5 bases). The length of the CDR3 is 16 residues. Deletions cut 0 bases from V and 7 bases from J, with 18 bases between. Germline-derived CDR1 and CDR2 are ENHRY and SYGVKD. The CDR3 sequence is CAISESKGGASDEAFF. For the CDR3, the DNA is TGTGCCATCAGTGAGTCGAAGGGAGGGGCTTCAGATGAAGCTTTCTTT.

This clonotype occurred a few times. J is TRBJ2-1 and V is TRBV27; TRBD1 is a possible D gene (5 bases). Trimming stripped 4 bases from V and 5 bases from J, with 9 bases between. From germline, CDR1 is MNHEY and CDR2 SMNVEV (reference sequence). The CDR3 loop spans 13 amino acids. CDR3 loop: CASSWAGNNEQFF. The CDR3 coding sequence is TGTGCCAGCAGTTGGGCAGGGAACAATGAGCAGTTCTTC.

The chain is built from TRBV5-6 and TRBJ1-5; D gene uncertain. With 0 bases removed from V and 2 bases from J, the gap between germline ends came to 15 bases. This CDR3 has 17 residues. Germline V gene data show CDR1 as SGHDT and CDR2 as YYEEEE. CDR3 DNA: TGTGCCAGCAGCTTGGGTTTAGGAGGCGTGGGCAATCAGCCCCAGCATTTT. It codes for CASSLGLGGVGNQPQHF.

The V call is TRBV5-1, the J call TRBJ2-5, with a tentative D call TRBD2 (6 bases). The DNA matches TRBJ2-7 better at its end, which makes the J call doubtful. Looked up from germline, CDR1 is SGHRS and CDR2 is YFSETQ. The CDR3 extends over 17 amino acids. CDR3 DNA sequence: TGCGCCAGCAGCTTGGCCGGAGGGGCGTCGAGCTCCTACGAGCAGTACTTC. Its protein is CASSLAGGASSSYEQYF.

V gene TRBV20-1 combines with J gene TRBJ1-5; TRBD1 might be the D (5 bases). V was pared by 5 bases and J by 1 base, with 12 bases between. Looked up from germline, CDR1 is DFQATT and CDR2 is SNEGSKA (reference sequence). This CDR3 is 14 amino acids long. In nucleotides, the CDR3 is TGCAGTGCTTTACAGGAGTCCAGCAATCAGCCCCAGCATTTT. Amino acids: CSALQESSNQPQHF.

Only a few counts were recorded for this clonotype. V is TRBV7-2 and J is TRBJ2-7, with 8 bases aligning to TRBD2. V dropped 3 bases and J dropped 3; count of bases not matched to a gene: 7. CDR3 length: 15 amino acids. CDR1 is SGHTA and CDR2 is FQGNSA in the germline V gene. The CDR3 here is CASSFTSGKLYEQYF. The CDR3 DNA is TGTGCCAGCAGCTTTACTAGCGGAAAACTCTACGAGCAGTACTTC.

The chain is built from TRBV28 and TRBJ1-2; D call uncertain. Trimming took 3 bases from V and 8 from J, leaving 7 bases between them. CDR3 length equals 11 residues. The germline CDR1 and CDR2 sequences are MDHEN and SYDVKM. CDR3 sequence (DNA): TGTGCCAGCAGTTTGACCGAGGGCTACACCTTC. It encodes CASSLTEGYTF.

This chain links TRBV6-5 with TRBJ2-7; 7 bases match TRBD1. Germline V gene data show CDR1 as MNHEY and CDR2 as SVGAGI. The CDR3 covers 14 residues. The trim removed 7 bases at V and 1 base at J, leaving 7 bases unmatched. The CDR3 protein is CASKDAGGSYEQYF. CDR3 coding DNA: TGTGCCAGCAAGGACGCAGGGGGATCCTACGAGCAGTACTTC.

The chain couples TRBV2 to TRBJ2-7; 8 bases align to TRBD1. The ends lost 7 bases at V and 3 bases at J; junction bases unmatched: 17. CDR1 is SNHLY and CDR2 is FYNNEI in the germline V gene. This CDR3 is 17 amino acids long. CDR3 loop: CASNDPGQGTNFYEQYF. The CDR3 DNA is TGTGCCAGCAATGACCCTGGACAGGGAACCAACTTCTACGAGCAGTACTTC.

This clonotype was observed at least ten times. This chain joins TRBV10-3 and TRBJ2-5; 8 nucleotides line up with TRBD1. V lost 4 bases, J lost 2 bases, and 0 bases stayed unmatched. CDR1 is ENHRY and CDR2 is SYGVKD in the germline V gene. The CDR3 has 13 amino acids. The CDR3 nucleotides read TGTGCCATCAGTGGACAGGGGCAAGAGACCCAGTACTTC. Protein product: CAISGQGQETQYF.

Regarding this clonotype: A junction end diverges from the germline sequence, so it may reflect a read error. The V call is TRBV7-2, the J call TRBJ2-1; the D is unclear. The germline V gene encodes CDR1 SGHTA and CDR2 FQGNSA. This CDR3 contains 14 residues. In DNA, the CDR3 is TGTGCCAGCAGCTTACGCGGAACCTACGATGAGCAGTTCTTC. It codes for CASSLRGTYDEQFF.

The chain is built from TRBV12-3 or TRBV12-4 and TRBJ2-5, with 7 bases identical to TRBD1. This CDR3 is built from 14 residues. V trimming: 5 bases; J trimming: 1 base; junction bases outside the gene matches: 4. The CDR3 here is CASSTHRGQETQYF. Here the CDR3 DNA reads TGTGCCAGCAGTACCCACAGGGGCCAAGAGACCCAGTACTTC.

This clonotype was seen only a few times. The V and J genes are TRBV7-3 and TRBJ2-1; 12 nucleotides match TRBD2. This CDR3 contains 16 residues. V was clipped by 5 bases and J by 0 bases; unmatched bases: 2. The germline gives CDR1 SGHTA, CDR2 FQGTGA. The CDR3 sequence is CASSVTSGSSYNEQFF. The CDR3 DNA reads TGTGCCAGCAGCGTGACTAGCGGGAGCTCCTACAATGAGCAGTTCTTC.

Remarks on this clonotype: At one boundary the junction diverges from the germline segment, which might be a read error. This chain uses TRBV12-3 or TRBV12-4 with TRBJ1-4; D not certain. CDR3 length: 12 residues. CDR3 coding DNA: TGTGCCAGCATGAGGATAGGTGAAAACCTGTTTTTT. Translated, it gives CASMRIGENLFF.

The chain combines TRBV20-1 with TRBJ2-1, with TRBD2 matching 10 bases. CDR3 length equals 14 residues. Germline-derived CDR1 and CDR2 are DFQATT and SNEGSKA (reference sequence). J lost 4 bases, V lost 3 bases, and 3 bases had no gene match. For the CDR3, the DNA is TGCAGTGCTAGTAAGCGGGAGGGGTACAATGAGCAGTTCTTC. This codes for CSASKREGYNEQFF.

There are a few counts of this clonotype. The gene calls are TRBV7-3 and TRBJ2-3, with D perhaps matching TRBD2 (6 bases). The CDR3 spans 13 residues. Trimming removed 8 bases from V and 0 bases from J, with 9 bases in between. Germline CDR1 reads SGHTA; CDR2 reads FQGTGA. The CDR3 region is CASRRGSTDTQYF. Written as DNA, the CDR3 is TGTGCCAGCCGGCGGGGCAGCACAGATACGCAGTATTTT.